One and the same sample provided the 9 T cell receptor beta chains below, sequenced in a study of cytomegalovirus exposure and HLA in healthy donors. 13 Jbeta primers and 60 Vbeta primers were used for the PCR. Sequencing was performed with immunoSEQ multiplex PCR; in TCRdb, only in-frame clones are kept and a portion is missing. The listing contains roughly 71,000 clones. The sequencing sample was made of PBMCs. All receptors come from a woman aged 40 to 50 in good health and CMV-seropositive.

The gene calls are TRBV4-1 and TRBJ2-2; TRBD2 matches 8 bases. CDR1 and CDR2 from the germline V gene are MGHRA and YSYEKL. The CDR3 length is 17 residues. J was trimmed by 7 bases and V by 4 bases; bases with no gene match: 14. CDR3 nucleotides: TGCGCCAGCAGCCCATCCGGGACTAGGAAAAGGGGCGGGGAGCTGTTTTTT. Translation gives CASSPSGTRKRGGELFF.

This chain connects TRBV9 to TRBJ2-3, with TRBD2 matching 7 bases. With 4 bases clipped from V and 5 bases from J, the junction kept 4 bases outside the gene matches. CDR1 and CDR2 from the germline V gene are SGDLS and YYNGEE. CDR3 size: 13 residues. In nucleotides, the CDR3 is TGTGCCAGCAGCATCTTAGCGGGAGATACGCAGTATTTT. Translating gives CASSILAGDTQYF.

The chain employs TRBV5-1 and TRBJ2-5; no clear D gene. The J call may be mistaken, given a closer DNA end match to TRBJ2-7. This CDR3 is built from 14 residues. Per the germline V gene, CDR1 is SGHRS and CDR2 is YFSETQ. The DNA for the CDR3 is TGCGCCAGCAGCTTGGTGTCTGATAGAAACGAGCAGTACTTC. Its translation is CASSLVSDRNEQYF.

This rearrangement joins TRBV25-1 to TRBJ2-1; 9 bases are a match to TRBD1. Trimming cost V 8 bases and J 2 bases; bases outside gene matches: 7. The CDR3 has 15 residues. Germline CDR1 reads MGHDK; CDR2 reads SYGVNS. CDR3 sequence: CASPPRTGAYNEQFF. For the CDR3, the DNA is TGTGCCAGCCCCCCACGGACAGGGGCCTACAATGAGCAGTTCTTC.

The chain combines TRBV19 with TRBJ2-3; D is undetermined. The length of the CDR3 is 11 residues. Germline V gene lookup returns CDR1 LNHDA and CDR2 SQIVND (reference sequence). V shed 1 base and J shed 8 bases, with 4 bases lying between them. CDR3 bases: TGTGCCAGTAGTATAGCCGGTACGCAGTATTTT. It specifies CASSIAGTQYF.

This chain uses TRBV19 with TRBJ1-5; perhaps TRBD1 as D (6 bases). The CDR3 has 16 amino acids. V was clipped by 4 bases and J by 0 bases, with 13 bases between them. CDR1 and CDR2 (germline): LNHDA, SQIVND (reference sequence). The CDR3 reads CASSNGGADSNQPQHF. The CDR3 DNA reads TGTGCCAGTAGTAACGGGGGGGCAGATAGCAATCAGCCCCAGCATTTT.

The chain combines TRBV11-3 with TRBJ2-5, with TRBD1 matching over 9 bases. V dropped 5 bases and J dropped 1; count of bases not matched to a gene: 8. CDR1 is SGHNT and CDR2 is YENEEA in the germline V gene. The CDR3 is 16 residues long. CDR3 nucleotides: TGTGCCAGCAGCAAAGAGGGGACAGGGACCCAAGAGACCCAGTACTTC. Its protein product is CASSKEGTGTQETQYF.

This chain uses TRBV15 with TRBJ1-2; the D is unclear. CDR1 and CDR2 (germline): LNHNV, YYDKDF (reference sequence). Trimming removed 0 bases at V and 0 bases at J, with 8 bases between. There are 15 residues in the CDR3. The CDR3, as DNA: TGTGCCACCAGCAGAGAGTACACCTCTAACTATGGCTACACCTTC. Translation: CATSREYTSNYGYTF.

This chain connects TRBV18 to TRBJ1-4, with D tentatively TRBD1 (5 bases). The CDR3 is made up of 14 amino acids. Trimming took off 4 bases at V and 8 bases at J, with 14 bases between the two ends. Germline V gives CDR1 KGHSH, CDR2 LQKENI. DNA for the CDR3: TGTGCCAGCTCACTGGGGCGCAAGGAGGAAAAACTGTTTTTT. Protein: CASSLGRKEEKLFF.